The TCR beta chain under discussion was sequenced for a study of blood T cells in healthy people across ages. Study-wide results and limits: Measured against age, TCR beta diversity per million T cells decreased in a roughly linear manner.

From germline, CDR1 is SGHRS and CDR2 YFSETQ. The CDR3 is made up of 14 amino acids. Trimming left V 5 bases short and J 7 bases short, with 15 bases between. Primed by a sample-barcoded 5' primer and a J-beta primer mix, a second PCR proceeded for about 6 to 11 cycles. Each TCR beta cDNA got a 12-nucleotide random molecular identifier. TCRdb analysed the 5' RACE reads with MiXCR anew, one entry per CDR3 protein. Here the sample spans about 630,000 distinct CDR3 sequences, around a fifth being singletons. Notes on this clonotype: Its matching antigen is unknown.

This sequence joins TRBV5-1 and TRBJ2-2; maybe TRBD2 (5 bases). The sequencing sample was made of blood. This clonotype was sampled from a man aged 70-80 years in good health. This CDR3 is CASRQDSLGGELFF. In DNA, the CDR3 is TGCGCCAGCAGGCAGGACTCCCTCGGCGGGGAGCTGTTTTTT.